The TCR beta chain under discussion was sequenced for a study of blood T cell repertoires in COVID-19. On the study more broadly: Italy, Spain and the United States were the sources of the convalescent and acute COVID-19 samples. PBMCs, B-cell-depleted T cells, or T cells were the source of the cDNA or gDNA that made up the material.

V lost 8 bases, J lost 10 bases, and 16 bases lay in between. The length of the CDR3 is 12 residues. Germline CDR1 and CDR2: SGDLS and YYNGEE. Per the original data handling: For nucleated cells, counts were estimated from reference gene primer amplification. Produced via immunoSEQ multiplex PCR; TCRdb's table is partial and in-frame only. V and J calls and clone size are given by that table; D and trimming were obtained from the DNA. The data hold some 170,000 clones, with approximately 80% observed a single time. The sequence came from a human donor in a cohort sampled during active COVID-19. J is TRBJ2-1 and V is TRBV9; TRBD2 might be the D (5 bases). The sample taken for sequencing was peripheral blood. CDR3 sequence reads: CASNDGGLEQFF. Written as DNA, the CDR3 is TGTGCCAGTAATGACGGCGGACTGGAGCAGTTCTTC.